The 18 T cell receptor beta chains presented below share a single source sample, sequenced in a study of T cells in Graves' hyperthyroidism and ophthalmopathy. Amplified regions were TCR beta CDR3 sequences from RNA transcripts. The HTBI primer set was used in a first-round RT-PCR of the TCR CDR3. TCRdb processed the multiplex PCR reads anew with MiXCR; each CDR3 protein has one entry. The sample holds about 290,000 distinct CDR3 sequences; 12% to 15% are singletons and the top ten take about 30%. The sample was blood. These receptors all stem from a woman in her fifties or sixties with Graves' hyperthyroidism that later progressed to Graves' ophthalmopathy.

This clonotype showed up just a few times. A single base separates this from a much larger clone, so it may be a read error. The chain carries TRBV20-1 and TRBJ1-5, with TRBD1 as a possible D gene (5 bases). Trimming shortened V by 8 bases and J by 13 bases, and 15 bases separated the two germline ends. Germline V CDR1 and CDR2: DFQATT, SNEGSKA (reference sequence). The CDR3 has 10 residues. CDR3 in amino acids: CSPWGRTQHF. In DNA form, the CDR3 reads TGCAGTCCTTGGGGCAGGACGCAGCATTTT.

The chain couples TRBV3-1 to TRBJ2-1, with D uncertain. The CDR3 spans 15 residues. From germline, CDR1 is LGHDT and CDR2 YNNKEL (reference sequence). The ends were cut back, 1 base at V and 8 bases at J, with 15 bases in the middle. The CDR3 DNA follows: TGTGCCAGCAGCCAAGGATTAGCCGTTTATCATGAGCAGTTCTTC. The encoded protein is CASSQGLAVYHEQFF.

The J gene is TRBJ2-3, the V gene TRBV5-6; TRBD2 matches at 7 bases. V lost 1 base and J lost 2; bases outside the gene matches: 7. Germline V gene lookup returns CDR1 SGHDT and CDR2 YYEEEE. There are 16 residues in the CDR3. This CDR3 is CASSLMTSMNTDTQYF. The DNA for the CDR3 is TGTGCCAGCAGCTTGATGACTAGCATGAACACAGATACGCAGTATTTT.

This clonotype was recorded many times. This chain links TRBV12-3 or TRBV12-4 with TRBJ2-7, with D uncertain. The CDR3 has 11 amino acids. The V and J ends lost 7 bases and 6 bases respectively, with 10 bases between them. DNA for the CDR3: TGTGCCAGCACCTTGACATCCGAGCAGTACTTC. Amino acid sequence: CASTLTSEQYF.

This clonotype has a count of ten or more. V is TRBV30 and J is TRBJ2-1; D possibly corresponds to TRBD2 (6 bases). This CDR3 spans 12 amino acids. Germline V gene lookup returns CDR1 GTSNPN and CDR2 SVGIG (reference sequence). Trimming removed 3 bases from V and 7 bases from J, with 10 bases in between. As DNA, the CDR3 is TGTGCCTGGAGCCTTAGCGGTAATGAGCAGTTCTTC. Encoded protein: CAWSLSGNEQFF.

The chain joins TRBV6-1 to TRBJ1-1; D is undetermined. The CDR3 runs 12 residues. The germline V and J ends were trimmed by 8 bases and 4 bases, with 11 bases remaining between them. Germline CDR1 is MNHNS and CDR2 is SASEGT. The CDR3 nucleotides read TGTGCCAGCCGGGTCCGAGGCACTGAAGCTTTCTTT. This gives the protein CASRVRGTEAFF.

This clonotype was counted at least ten times. This chain joins TRBV29-1 and TRBJ2-7; D not resolved. CDR3 length: 12 amino acids. V lost 7 bases and J lost 6, with 16 bases in between. CDR1 is SQVTM, CDR2 ANQGSEA, per germline. CDR3 coding DNA: TGCAGCGCCATAACACATACGAGCGAGCAGTACTTC. This codes for CSAITHTSEQYF.

In its sample, this clonotype was seen many times. V usage is TRBV20-1 and J usage is TRBJ2-1; TRBD2 agrees at 11 bases. Unmatched junction bases numbered 11, after V lost 1 base and J lost 15 bases. The CDR3 totals 14 residues. Per the germline V gene, CDR1 is DFQATT and CDR2 is SNEGSKA (reference sequence). The CDR3 DNA follows: TGCAGTGCTAGAGCTACCAGGCTAGCGGGAGGTGGGTTCTTC. This translates into CSARATRLAGGGFF.

This chain links TRBV15 with TRBJ2-3; either TRBD1 or TRBD2 may fit D (5 bases each). The CDR3 consists of 16 residues. Looked up from germline, CDR1 is LNHNV and CDR2 is YYDKDF (reference sequence). V shed 8 bases and J shed 4 bases, with 22 bases lying between them. CDR3 DNA sequence: TGTGCCACCGCGTGGTTCGGGACCCTGGGTTCAGATACGCAGTATTTT. Amino acid sequence: CATAWFGTLGSDTQYF.

This clonotype was counted many times. The genes are TRBV28 and TRBJ1-1; possible D gene TRBD1, 6 bases. The V gene's germline CDR1 is MDHEN and CDR2 SYDVKM. There are 14 residues in the CDR3. The germline V and J ends were trimmed by 1 base and 5 bases, with 11 bases remaining between them. The CDR3 region is CASSLSRGGTEAFF. The DNA of the CDR3 is TGTGCCAGCAGTTTATCCAGGGGAGGAACTGAAGCTTTCTTT.

This clonotype was seen a few times. The chain couples TRBV29-1 to TRBJ1-2; 10 nucleotides line up with TRBD1. V shed 0 bases and J 8 bases; nucleotides not matched to a gene: 9. CDR3 length: 15 amino acids. Per the germline V gene, CDR1 is SQVTM and CDR2 is ANQGSEA. The CDR3: CSVEDQDRGIGGYTF. The CDR3 DNA sequence: TGCAGCGTTGAAGATCAGGACAGGGGGATAGGGGGCTACACCTTC.

This clonotype appeared many times. This chain links TRBV20-1 with TRBJ2-3, with 7 bases aligning to TRBD2. There are 15 residues in the CDR3. Germline V gives CDR1 DFQATT, CDR2 SNEGSKA (reference sequence). Trimming cost V 6 bases and J 3 bases; bases outside gene matches: 12. The CDR3 DNA reads TGCAGTGCCCCTTCATTTGCGGGAGTTACAGATACGCAGTATTTT. It specifies CSAPSFAGVTDTQYF.

As regards this clonotype: A clone one base away is much larger, so this may be a read error. The chain links TRBV5-5 to TRBJ2-1; 9 bases are a match to TRBD2. The CDR3 is 14 residues long. Germline V gene data show CDR1 as SGHKS and CDR2 as YYEKEE (reference sequence). For the CDR3, the DNA is TGTGCCAGCAGCCCGAGCGGGGGGTACAGTGAGCAGTTCTTC. This codes for CASSPSGGYSEQFF.

This clonotype was found many times. The chain employs TRBV7-2 and TRBJ2-5; 14 bases agree with TRBD2. The CDR3 loop spans 17 amino acids. V lost 0 bases and J lost 5; bases outside the gene matches: 5. Germline loops: CDR1 SGHTA, CDR2 FQGNSA. The CDR3 loop reads CASSLAAGLAGVETQYF. The DNA for the CDR3 is TGTGCCAGCAGCTTAGCTGCGGGACTAGCGGGAGTGGAGACCCAGTACTTC.

The CDR3 nucleotides are TGTGCCAGCAGCCCCGGGGGTCCCGTCGTGAATGAGCAGTTCTTC. Its protein product is CASSPGGPVVNEQFF. The chain couples TRBV4-2 to TRBJ2-1; perhaps TRBD2 as D (6 bases). CDR3 length: 15 amino acids. V lost 4 bases, J lost 7 bases, and 17 bases lay in between. From germline, CDR1 is LGHNA and CDR2 YNFKEQ.

This clonotype has more than one count but fewer than ten. The chain combines TRBV7-9 with TRBJ1-2; the D gene is possibly TRBD1 (5 bases). Germline V gene lookup returns CDR1 SEHNR and CDR2 FQNEAQ (reference sequence). V shed 8 bases and J shed 8 bases, with 15 bases lying between them. CDR3 size: 12 residues. Here the CDR3 reads CASAHGGGGYTF. The CDR3 DNA reads TGTGCCAGCGCCCATGGGGGAGGGGGCTACACCTTC. The variable domain in full, with the rest retrieved from reference TRBV7-9 and TRBJ1-2, is DTGVSQNPRHKITKRGQNVTFRCDPISEHNRLYWYRQTLGQGPEFLTYFQNEAQLEKSRLLSDRFSAERPKGSFSTLEIQRTEQGDSAMYLCASAHGGGGYTFGSGTRLTVV.

At least ten counts were recorded for this clonotype. The chain recombines TRBV5-1 with TRBJ2-3; D is undetermined. CDR3 length: 16 residues. Trimming cost V 0 bases and J 0 bases, with 11 bases left between them. CDR1 and CDR2 (germline): SGHRS, YFSETQ. The CDR3 nucleotides read TGCGCCAGCAGCTTGGGTCCGGAAACTAGCACAGATACGCAGTATTTT. Residues: CASSLGPETSTDTQYF.

This clonotype appeared many times. The chain employs TRBV20-1 and TRBJ2-5; 8 bases are shared with TRBD1. The CDR3 is 14 amino acids. CDR1 and CDR2 (germline): DFQATT, SNEGSKA (reference sequence). Germline trimming cut 6 bases from V and 1 base from J; bases unmatched to any gene: 7. The chain's CDR3 is CSASDRGPQETQYF. CDR3 bases: TGCAGTGCGAGCGACAGGGGACCCCAAGAGACCCAGTACTTC.